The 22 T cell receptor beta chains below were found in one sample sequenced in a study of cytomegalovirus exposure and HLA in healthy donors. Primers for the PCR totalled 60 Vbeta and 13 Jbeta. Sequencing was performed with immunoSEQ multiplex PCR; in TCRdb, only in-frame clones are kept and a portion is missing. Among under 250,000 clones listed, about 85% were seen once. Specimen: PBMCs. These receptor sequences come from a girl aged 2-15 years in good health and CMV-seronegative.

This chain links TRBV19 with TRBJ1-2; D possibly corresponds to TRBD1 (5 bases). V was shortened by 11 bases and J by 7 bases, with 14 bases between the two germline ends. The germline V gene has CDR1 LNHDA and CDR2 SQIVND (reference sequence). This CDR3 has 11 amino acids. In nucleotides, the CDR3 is TGTGCCTGTGCCAGGGCTGGTGGCTACACCTTC. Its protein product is CACARAGGYTF.

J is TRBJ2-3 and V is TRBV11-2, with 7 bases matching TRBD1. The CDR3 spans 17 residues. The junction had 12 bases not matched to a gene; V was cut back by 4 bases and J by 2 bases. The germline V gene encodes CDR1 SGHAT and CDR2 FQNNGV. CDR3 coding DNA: TGTGCCAGCAGCTCCTGCTTGTCGGGACAGACCACAGATACGCAGTATTTT. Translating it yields CASSSCLSGQTTDTQYF. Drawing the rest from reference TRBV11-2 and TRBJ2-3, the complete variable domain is EAGVAQSPRYKIIEKRQSVAFWCNPISGHATLYWYQQILGQGPKLLIQFQNNGVVDDSQLPKDRFSAERLKGVDSTLKIQPAKLEDSAVYLCASSSCLSGQTTDTQYFGPGTRLTVL.

In DNA form, the CDR3 reads TGTGCCAGCAGCGTAGCTCAGGGGGAGGAGACCCAGTACTTC. The encoded protein is CASSVAQGEETQYF. This rearrangement joins TRBV9 to TRBJ2-5, with 7 positions matching TRBD1. Germline CDR1 reads SGDLS; CDR2 reads YYNGEE. The V segment lost 0 bases and the J segment 5 bases; nucleotides outside the gene matches: 4. There are 14 residues in the CDR3.

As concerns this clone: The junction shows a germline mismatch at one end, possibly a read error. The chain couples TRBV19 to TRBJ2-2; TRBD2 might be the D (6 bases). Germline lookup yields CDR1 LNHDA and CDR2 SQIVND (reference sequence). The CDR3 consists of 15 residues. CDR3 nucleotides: TGTGCCAGTAGTATAGGGGGCGGGAACGCCGGGGAGCTGTTTTTT. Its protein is CASSIGGGNAGELFF. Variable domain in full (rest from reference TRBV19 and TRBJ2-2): DGGITQSPKYLFRKEGQNVTLSCEQNLNHDAMYWYRQDPGQGLRLIYYSQIVNDFQKGDIAEGYSVSREKKESFPLTVTSAQKNPTAFYLCASSIGGGNAGELFFGEGSRLTVL.

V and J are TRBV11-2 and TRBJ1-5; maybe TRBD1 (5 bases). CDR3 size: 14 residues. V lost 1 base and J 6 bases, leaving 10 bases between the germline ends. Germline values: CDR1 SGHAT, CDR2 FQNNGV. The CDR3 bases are TGTGCCAGCAGCTTAGGGGGCGGGGGTCAGCCCCAGCATTTT. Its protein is CASSLGGGGQPQHF.

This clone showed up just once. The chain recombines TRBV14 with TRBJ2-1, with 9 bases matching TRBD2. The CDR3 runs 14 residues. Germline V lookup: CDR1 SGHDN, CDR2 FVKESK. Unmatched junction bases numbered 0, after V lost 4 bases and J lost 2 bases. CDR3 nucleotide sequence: TGTGCCAGCAGCCTAGCGGGGGCCTACAATGAGCAGTTCTTC. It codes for CASSLAGAYNEQFF.

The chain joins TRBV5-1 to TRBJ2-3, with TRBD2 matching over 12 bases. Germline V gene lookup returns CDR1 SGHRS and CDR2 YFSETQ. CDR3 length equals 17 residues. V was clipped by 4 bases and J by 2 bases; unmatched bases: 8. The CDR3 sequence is CASSPRLAGDFTDTQYF. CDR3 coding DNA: TGCGCCAGCAGCCCCCGACTAGCGGGGGACTTCACAGATACGCAGTATTTT.

For the CDR3, the DNA is TGTGCCAGCAGCTCCTTTAGCGGGATGGGCAATGAGCAGTTCTTC. Translation gives CASSSFSGMGNEQFF. The chain links TRBV7-2 to TRBJ2-1; 8 positions match TRBD2. Germline V lookup: CDR1 SGHTA, CDR2 FQGNSA. V gave up 4 bases and J gave up 6 bases; unmatched junction bases: 8. The CDR3 loop spans 15 amino acids.

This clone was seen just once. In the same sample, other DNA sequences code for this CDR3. CDR3 region: CASRTSGGADTQYF. The CDR3, as DNA: TGTGCCAGTAGGACTAGCGGGGGGGCCGATACGCAGTATTTT. J is TRBJ2-3 and V is TRBV19; 14 bases match TRBD2. The CDR3 runs to 14 residues. J gave up 6 bases and V 6 bases, and 2 bases lay outside the gene matches. CDR1 LNHDA and CDR2 SQIVND come from the germline V gene (reference sequence).

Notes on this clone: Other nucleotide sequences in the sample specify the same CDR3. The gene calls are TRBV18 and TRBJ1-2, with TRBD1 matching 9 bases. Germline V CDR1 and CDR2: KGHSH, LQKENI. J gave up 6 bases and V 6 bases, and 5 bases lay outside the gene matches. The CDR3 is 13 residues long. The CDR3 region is CASSPDRGNGYTF. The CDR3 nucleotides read TGTGCCAGCTCCCCCGACAGGGGGAATGGCTACACCTTC. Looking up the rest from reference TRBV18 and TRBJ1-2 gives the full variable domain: NAGVMQNPRHLVRRRGQEARLRCSPMKGHSHVYWYRQLPEEGLKFMVYLQKENIIDESGMPKERFSAEFPKEGPSILRIQQVVRGDSAAYFCASSPDRGNGYTFGSGTRLTVV.

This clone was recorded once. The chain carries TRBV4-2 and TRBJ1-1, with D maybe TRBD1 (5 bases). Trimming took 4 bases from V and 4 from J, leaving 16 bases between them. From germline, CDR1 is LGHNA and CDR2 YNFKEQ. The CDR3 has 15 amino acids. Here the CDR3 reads CASSPLGGVSTEAFF. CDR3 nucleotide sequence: TGTGCCAGCAGCCCCCTCGGAGGGGTGAGCACTGAAGCTTTCTTT.

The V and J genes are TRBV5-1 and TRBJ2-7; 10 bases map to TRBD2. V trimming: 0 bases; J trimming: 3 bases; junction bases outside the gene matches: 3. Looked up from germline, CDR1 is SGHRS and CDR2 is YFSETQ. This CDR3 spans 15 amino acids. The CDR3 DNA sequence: TGCGCCAGCAGCTTGGTGGTAGCGGGAGGCTACGAGCAGTACTTC. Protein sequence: CASSLVVAGGYEQYF. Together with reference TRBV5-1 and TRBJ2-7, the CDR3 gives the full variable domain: KAGVTQTPRYLIKTRGQQVTLSCSPISGHRSVSWYQQTPGQGLQFLFEYFSETQRNKGNFPGRFSGRQFSNSRSEMNVSTLELGDSALYLCASSLVVAGGYEQYFGPGTRLTVT.

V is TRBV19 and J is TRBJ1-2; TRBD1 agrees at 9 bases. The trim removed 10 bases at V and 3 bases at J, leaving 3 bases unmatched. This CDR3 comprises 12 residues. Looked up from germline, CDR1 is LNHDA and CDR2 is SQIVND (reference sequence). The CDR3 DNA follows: TGTGCCACCCGGACAGGGGACTATGGCTACACCTTC. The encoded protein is CATRTGDYGYTF.

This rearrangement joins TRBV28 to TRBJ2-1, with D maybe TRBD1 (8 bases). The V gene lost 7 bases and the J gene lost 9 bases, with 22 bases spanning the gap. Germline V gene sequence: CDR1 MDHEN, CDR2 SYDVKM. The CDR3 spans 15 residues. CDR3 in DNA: TGTGCCAGCAACATTGTCTGGACAGGGAGGGGTGAGCAGTTCTTC. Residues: CASNIVWTGRGEQFF.

The CDR3 DNA sequence: TGTGCCACCAAACAGGGAGAAGTCACCGGGGAGCTGTTTTTT. Amino acid sequence: CATKQGEVTGELFF. This sequence joins TRBV15 and TRBJ2-2; perhaps TRBD1 as D (6 bases). The CDR3 runs to 14 residues. Per the germline V gene, CDR1 is LNHNV and CDR2 is YYDKDF (reference sequence). The ends were cut back, 7 bases at V and 4 bases at J, with 13 bases in the middle.

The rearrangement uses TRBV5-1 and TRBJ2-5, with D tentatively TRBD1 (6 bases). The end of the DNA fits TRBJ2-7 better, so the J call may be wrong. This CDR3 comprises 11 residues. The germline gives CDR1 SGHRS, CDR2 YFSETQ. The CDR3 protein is CASTGEYEQYF. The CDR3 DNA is TGCGCCAGCACAGGGGAGTACGAGCAGTACTTC.

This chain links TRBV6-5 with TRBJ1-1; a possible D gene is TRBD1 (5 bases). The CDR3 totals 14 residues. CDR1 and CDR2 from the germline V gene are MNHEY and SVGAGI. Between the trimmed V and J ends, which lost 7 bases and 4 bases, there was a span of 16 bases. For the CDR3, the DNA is TGTGCCAGCAAGCGCGGGACTTCGGGCACTGAAGCTTTCTTT. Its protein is CASKRGTSGTEAFF.

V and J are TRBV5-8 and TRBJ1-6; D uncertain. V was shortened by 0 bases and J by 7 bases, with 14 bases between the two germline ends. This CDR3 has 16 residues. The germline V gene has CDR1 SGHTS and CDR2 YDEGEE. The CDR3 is CASSLERFRRNSPLHF. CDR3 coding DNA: TGTGCCAGCAGCTTGGAAAGATTCAGGAGGAATTCACCCCTCCACTTT. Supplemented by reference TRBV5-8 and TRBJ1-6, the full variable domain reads EAGVTQSPTHLIKTRGQQATLRCSPISGHTSVYWYQQALGLGLQFLLWYDEGEERNRGNFPPRFSGRQFPNYSSELNVNALELEDSALYLCASSLERFRRNSPLHFGNGTRLTVT.

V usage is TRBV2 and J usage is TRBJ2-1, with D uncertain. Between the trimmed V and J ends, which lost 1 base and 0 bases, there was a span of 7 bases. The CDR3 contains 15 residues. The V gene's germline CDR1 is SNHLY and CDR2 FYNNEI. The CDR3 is CASSEDGSSYNEQFF. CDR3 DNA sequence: TGTGCCAGCAGTGAAGACGGTAGCTCCTACAATGAGCAGTTCTTC.

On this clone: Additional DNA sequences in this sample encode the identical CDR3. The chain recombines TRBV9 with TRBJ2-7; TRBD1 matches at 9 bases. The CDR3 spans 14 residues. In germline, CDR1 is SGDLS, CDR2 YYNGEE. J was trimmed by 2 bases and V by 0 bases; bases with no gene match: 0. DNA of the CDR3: TGTGCCAGCAGCGTAGGACAGGGGGCCTACGAGCAGTACTTC. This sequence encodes CASSVGQGAYEQYF. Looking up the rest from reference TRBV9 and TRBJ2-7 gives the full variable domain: DSGVTQTPKHLITATGQRVTLRCSPRSGDLSVYWYQQSLDQGLQFLIQYYNGEERAKGNILERFSAQQFPDLHSELNLSSLELGDSALYFCASSVGQGAYEQYFGPGTRLTVT.

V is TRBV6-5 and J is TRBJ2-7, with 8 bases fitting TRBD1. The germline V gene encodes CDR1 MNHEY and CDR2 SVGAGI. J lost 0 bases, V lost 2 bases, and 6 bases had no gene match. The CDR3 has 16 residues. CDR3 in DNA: TGTGCCAGCAGTTACCCGCGCACAGGGGGCTCCTACGAGCAGTACTTC. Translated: CASSYPRTGGSYEQYF.

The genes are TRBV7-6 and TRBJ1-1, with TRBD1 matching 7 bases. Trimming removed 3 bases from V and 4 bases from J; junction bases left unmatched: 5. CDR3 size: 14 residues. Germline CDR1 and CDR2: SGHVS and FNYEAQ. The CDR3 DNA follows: TGTGCCAGCAGCTTGACAGGGTCCGGCACTGAAGCTTTCTTT. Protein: CASSLTGSGTEAFF.